The 32 T cell receptor beta chains below were found in one sample sequenced in a study of PD-1 blockade in classical Hodgkin lymphoma. No patient escaped relapse after autologous stem cell transplantation, and brentuximab vedotin exposure varied. Using immunoSEQ multiplex PCR, the repertoire was profiled, and TCRdb retains in-frame clones only, with some absent. The sample includes 41,000 or so clones, roughly 70% of them seen just once. The starting material was peripheral blood mononuclear cells (PBMCs), obtained at baseline. The source of these receptors is a human donor with classical Hodgkin lymphoma.

Written as DNA, the CDR3 is TGTGCCTGGAGTACACAAACTGGACCTCCCTCCTACAATGAGCAGTTCTTC. It is translated as CAWSTQTGPPSYNEQFF. The chain carries TRBV30 and TRBJ2-1; D gene ambiguous. Germline V gene sequence: CDR1 GTSNPN, CDR2 SVGIG (reference sequence). The CDR3 covers 17 residues. V lost 2 bases and J lost 0, with 17 bases in between. Based on the CDR3 plus reference TRBV30 and TRBJ2-1, the full variable domain is SQTIHQWPATLVQPVGSPLSLECTVEGTSNPNLYWYRQAAGRGLQLLFYSVGIGQISSEVPQNLSASRPQDRQFILSSKKLLLSDSGFYLCAWSTQTGPPSYNEQFFGPGTRLTVL.

A single count supports this clone. CDR3 bases: TGTGCCATCAGTGAGCCCGGGACCGGACCAAACGTCCTGACTTTC. Translation gives CAISEPGTGPNVLTF. The chain is built from TRBV10-3 and TRBJ2-6; perhaps D is TRBD1 or TRBD2 (5 bases each). CDR1 and CDR2 (germline): ENHRY, SYGVKD. The CDR3 has 15 amino acids. The germline V and J ends were trimmed by 2 bases and 10 bases, with 15 bases remaining between them.

This chain uses TRBV6-5 with TRBJ1-2; 9 positions agree with TRBD1. The V gene end was trimmed by 8 bases and the J gene end by 10 bases; junction bases not matched to a gene: 5. Germline V gene sequence: CDR1 MNHEY, CDR2 SVGAGI. The CDR3 consists of 11 residues. The CDR3 nucleotides are TGTGCCAGCCAAGGACAGGGGCACTACACCTTC. It codes for CASQGQGHYTF.

Remarks on this clone: Distinct nucleotide sequences in the sample also encode this CDR3. The rearrangement links TRBV9 to TRBJ2-3; D gene ambiguous. Germline CDR1 SGDLS, CDR2 YYNGEE. V lost 4 bases, J lost 3 bases, and 12 bases lay in between. The CDR3 has 14 residues. This chain's CDR3 is CASSPRPVTDTQYF. In DNA form, the CDR3 reads TGTGCCAGCAGCCCCCGGCCAGTTACAGATACGCAGTATTTT.

The J gene is TRBJ2-7, the V gene TRBV7-9, with 14 bases aligning to TRBD2. The CDR3 totals 12 residues. Unmatched junction bases numbered 4, after V lost 11 bases and J lost 7 bases. CDR1 is SEHNR, CDR2 FQNEAQ, per germline (reference sequence). CDR3 bases: TGTGCCGAGGGACTAGCGGGAGTGGAGCAGTACTTC. Its translation: CAEGLAGVEQYF.

This clone has a count of ten or more. The V call is TRBV18, the J call TRBJ1-1; TRBD1 matches 9 bases. The length of the CDR3 is 13 residues. Germline lookup yields CDR1 KGHSH and CDR2 LQKENI. V lost 5 bases and J lost 4; bases outside the gene matches: 2. The DNA of the CDR3 is TGTGCCAGCTCAGAGACAGGGGGCACTGAAGCTTTCTTT. It yields the protein CASSETGGTEAFF.

The V call is TRBV28, the J call TRBJ1-4; 7 bases map to TRBD1. Trimming took 6 bases from V and 6 from J; bases not matched to a gene: 7. Per germline, CDR1 MDHEN and CDR2 SYDVKM. The CDR3 extends over 14 amino acids. Here the CDR3 reads CASSSGQIDEKLFF. As DNA, the CDR3 is TGTGCCAGCAGCTCGGGACAGATAGATGAAAAACTGTTTTTT.

The chain carries TRBV28 and TRBJ2-7, with 12 nucleotides matching TRBD2. There are 17 residues in the CDR3. Germline assignment: CDR1 MDHEN and CDR2 SYDVKM. J lost 3 bases, V lost 2 bases, and 8 bases had no gene match. The CDR3 bases are TGTGCCAGCAGTTTACCCCTAGCGGGAGGGGAAGTCTACGAGCAGTACTTC. Translated: CASSLPLAGGEVYEQYF.

Only a few counts were recorded for this clone. The sample carries other DNA sequences with the same CDR3. The V and J genes are TRBV6-1 and TRBJ2-2; a possible D gene is TRBD1 (5 bases). Trimming stripped 1 base from V and 0 bases from J, with 6 bases between. Per germline, CDR1 MNHNS and CDR2 SASEGT. This CDR3 contains 15 residues. The CDR3 spells CASSEGTPNTGELFF. In nucleotides, the CDR3 is TGTGCCAGCAGTGAAGGGACACCGAACACCGGGGAGCTGTTTTTT.

The chain is built from TRBV7-6 and TRBJ2-1; tentatively, D is TRBD1 (6 bases). Germline V gene sequence: CDR1 SGHVS, CDR2 FNYEAQ. Trimming cost V 2 bases and J 7 bases, with 9 bases left between them. The CDR3 runs 13 residues. Here the CDR3 reads CASSLLGGNEQFF. Here the CDR3 DNA reads TGTGCCAGCAGCTTACTAGGGGGAAATGAGCAGTTCTTC.

The chain carries TRBV18 and TRBJ2-3; TRBD2 matches at 10 bases. Germline trimming cut 3 bases from V and 7 bases from J; bases unmatched to any gene: 25. CDR1 is KGHSH and CDR2 is LQKENI in the germline V gene. The CDR3 is made up of 21 amino acids. CDR3 amino acids: CASSPPRRTEAKLAGVNTQYF. The CDR3 DNA follows: TGTGCCAGCTCACCCCCTCGGAGGACAGAGGCCAAGCTAGCGGGAGTTAATACGCAGTATTTT.

The rearrangement joins TRBV28 to TRBJ2-3; TRBD2 aligns across 7 bases. The germline V gene encodes CDR1 MDHEN and CDR2 SYDVKM. The CDR3 has 15 amino acids. The J segment lost 1 base and the V segment lost 1 base, leaving 2 bases of the junction unmatched. The CDR3 reads CASSLLGGGTDTQYF. The CDR3 bases are TGTGCCAGCAGTTTATTGGGAGGGGGCACAGATACGCAGTATTTT.

V gene TRBV19 combines with J gene TRBJ2-1, with D perhaps TRBD1 or TRBD2 (5 bases each). The V and J ends lost 7 bases and 3 bases respectively, with 16 bases between them. Germline assignment: CDR1 LNHDA and CDR2 SQIVND (reference sequence). The CDR3 runs 15 residues. Written as DNA, the CDR3 is TGTGCCAGTATGGCCCGGGGCGGAAACTACAATGAGCAGTTCTTC. Translating it yields CASMARGGNYNEQFF.

The rearrangement links TRBV7-9 to TRBJ1-4; tentatively, D is TRBD1 (6 bases). V gave up 5 bases and J gave up 8 bases, with 18 bases separating them. The length of the CDR3 is 15 residues. The V gene's germline CDR1 is SEHNR and CDR2 FQNEAQ (reference sequence). CDR3 sequence (DNA): TGTGCCAGCAGCGTCTACAGGGAAGGAGGGGAAAAACTGTTTTTT. Its protein is CASSVYREGGEKLFF.

The V call is TRBV2, the J call TRBJ1-1; weak D call: TRBD1 (6 bases). CDR3 length: 15 amino acids. Between the trimmed V and J ends, which lost 7 bases and 6 bases, there was a span of 21 bases. Germline assignment: CDR1 SNHLY and CDR2 FYNNEI. CDR3 sequence reads: CASKGTRNGGAEAFF. The CDR3 coding sequence is TGTGCCAGCAAGGGGACAAGGAACGGGGGGGCTGAAGCTTTCTTT.

The chain joins TRBV18 to TRBJ1-4; 9 nucleotides match TRBD1. The CDR3 consists of 15 residues. Germline assignment: CDR1 KGHSH and CDR2 LQKENI. After removal of 5 bases from V and 7 bases from J, the junction contained 8 bases not matched to a gene. CDR3 residues: CASSSTGGTGEKLFF. The CDR3 nucleotides read TGTGCCAGCTCATCCACAGGGGGCACGGGTGAAAAACTGTTTTTT. Drawing the rest from reference TRBV18 and TRBJ1-4, the complete variable domain is NAGVMQNPRHLVRRRGQEARLRCSPMKGHSHVYWYRQLPEEGLKFMVYLQKENIIDESGMPKERFSAEFPKEGPSILRIQQVVRGDSAAYFCASSSTGGTGEKLFFGSGTQLSVL.

The chain links TRBV20-1 to TRBJ2-1, with 8 positions matching TRBD2. The CDR3 is made up of 11 amino acids. Germline V gene sequence: CDR1 DFQATT, CDR2 SNEGSKA (reference sequence). The CDR3 reads CRAKAGVKQFF. In DNA, the CDR3 is TGCAGGGCCAAAGCGGGAGTAAAGCAGTTCTTC.

This clone was seen a handful of times. This chain joins TRBV27 and TRBJ1-5; unclear D gene. With 3 bases removed from V and 2 bases from J, the gap between germline ends came to 8 bases. Germline CDR1 MNHEY, CDR2 SMNVEV (reference sequence). The CDR3 is 14 residues long. The CDR3 DNA sequence: TGTGCCAGCAGTTTGCTGGAAGGCAATCAGCCCCAGCATTTT. It codes for CASSLLEGNQPQHF.

V usage is TRBV6-6 and J usage is TRBJ2-7; TRBD2 aligns across 7 bases. Germline V gene data show CDR1 as MNHNY and CDR2 as SVGAGI (reference sequence). The CDR3 covers 15 residues. V lost 0 bases and J lost 1; bases outside the gene matches: 3. Written as DNA, the CDR3 is TGTGCCAGCAGTTACTCGACGCGGGGGTCCTACGAGCAGTACTTC. Its translation is CASSYSTRGSYEQYF.

This clone has a single count. This chain joins TRBV30 and TRBJ2-1; tentatively, D is TRBD2 (6 bases). Per germline, CDR1 GTSNPN and CDR2 SVGIG (reference sequence). Deletions cut 0 bases from V and 2 bases from J, with 8 bases between. This CDR3 spans 14 amino acids. Here the CDR3 reads CAWSVGRPYNEQFF. In nucleotides, the CDR3 is TGTGCCTGGAGTGTCGGGAGACCCTACAATGAGCAGTTCTTC. Complete variable domain (other parts from reference TRBV30 and TRBJ2-1): SQTIHQWPATLVQPVGSPLSLECTVEGTSNPNLYWYRQAAGRGLQLLFYSVGIGQISSEVPQNLSASRPQDRQFILSSKKLLLSDSGFYLCAWSVGRPYNEQFFGPGTRLTVL.

The DNA of the CDR3 is TGTGCCAGCAGCCTCGGGACAGGATCTAACTATGGCTACACCTTC. Translating it yields CASSLGTGSNYGYTF. This chain uses TRBV7-6 with TRBJ1-2; 8 positions match TRBD1. Germline lookup yields CDR1 SGHVS and CDR2 FNYEAQ. V lost 5 bases and J lost 0; bases outside the gene matches: 5. The CDR3 covers 15 residues.

A few counts support this clone. The V call is TRBV6-5, the J call TRBJ2-7; D gene unclear. The germline V gene encodes CDR1 MNHEY and CDR2 SVGAGI. This CDR3 comprises 15 residues. Trimming stripped 0 bases from V and 0 bases from J, with 9 bases between. The CDR3 loop is CASSYSFPSSYEQYF. CDR3 in DNA: TGTGCCAGCAGTTACTCTTTCCCGAGCTCCTACGAGCAGTACTTC.

Only a few counts were recorded for this clone. The CDR3 region has the DNA TGTGCCAGTAGTATGCGGGTTCCGGGACTAGCGGTAATACCCTACGAGCAGTACTTC. Translating it yields CASSMRVPGLAVIPYEQYF. V and J are TRBV19 and TRBJ2-7; 11 nucleotides agree with TRBD2. Trimming took 3 bases from V and 2 from J; bases not matched to a gene: 15. Germline CDR1 reads LNHDA; CDR2 reads SQIVND (reference sequence). The CDR3 spans 19 residues.

The chain employs TRBV28 and TRBJ1-2, with D uncertain. CDR3 size: 13 residues. The V gene lost 5 bases and the J gene lost 1 base, with 8 bases spanning the gap. The germline CDR1 and CDR2 sequences are MDHEN and SYDVKM. CDR3 protein: CASSRRGNYGYTF. The CDR3 region has the DNA TGTGCCAGCAGTAGACGGGGTAACTATGGCTACACCTTC.

The chain has TRBV29-1 and TRBJ1-1; no definite D call. This CDR3 comprises 14 residues. Germline V gene data show CDR1 as SQVTM and CDR2 as ANQGSEA. V lost 3 bases and J 2 bases, leaving 13 bases between the germline ends. The CDR3, as DNA: TGCAGCGTTGATTACGGGAGGCCAAACACTGAAGCTTTCTTT. It yields the protein CSVDYGRPNTEAFF.

The rearrangement links TRBV11-2 to TRBJ2-7, with 11 bases that match TRBD2. CDR1 and CDR2 (germline): SGHAT, FQNNGV. After removal of 1 base from V and 2 bases from J, the junction contained 4 bases not matched to a gene. The CDR3 sequence is 16 residues long. The CDR3 here is CASSLVATSGTYEQYF. Written as DNA, the CDR3 is TGTGCCAGCAGCTTAGTGGCGACTAGCGGGACCTACGAGCAGTACTTC.

This clone was observed a few times. V usage is TRBV27 and J usage is TRBJ1-2; 8 positions match TRBD1. This CDR3 is 12 amino acids long. CDR1 is MNHEY, CDR2 SMNVEV, per germline (reference sequence). The trim removed 7 bases at V and 5 bases at J, leaving 3 bases unmatched. In DNA, the CDR3 is TGTGCCAGCATGGACAGGGCGTATGGCTACACCTTC. Translated: CASMDRAYGYTF.

The rearrangement uses TRBV28 and TRBJ1-1; no clear D. Germline CDR1 MDHEN, CDR2 SYDVKM. V lost 3 bases and J 7 bases, leaving 6 bases between the germline ends. The CDR3 covers 11 residues. The CDR3 protein is CASSLRLEAFF. CDR3 DNA sequence: TGTGCCAGCAGTTTGAGGCTTGAAGCTTTCTTT.

This clone came up once. This chain uses TRBV6-5 with TRBJ2-7, with TRBD2 matching 11 bases. Trimming removed 6 bases from V and 4 bases from J; junction bases left unmatched: 8. Germline V gene lookup returns CDR1 MNHEY and CDR2 SVGAGI. The CDR3 extends over 15 amino acids. The CDR3 spells CASRHGTSGKYEQYF. In DNA, the CDR3 is TGTGCCAGCAGACACGGGACTAGCGGAAAATACGAGCAGTACTTC.

The rearrangement uses TRBV19 and TRBJ2-6, with 7 bases matching TRBD1. CDR3 length equals 17 residues. Germline CDR1 and CDR2: LNHDA and SQIVND (reference sequence). The J segment lost 3 bases and the V segment lost 6 bases, leaving 11 bases of the junction unmatched. CDR3 amino acids: CASRPLDRVLGANVLTF. The CDR3 DNA is TGTGCCAGTAGGCCGTTAGACAGGGTACTTGGGGCCAACGTCCTGACTTTC.

This rearrangement joins TRBV2 to TRBJ1-2; the D is unclear. Trimming pared 7 bases from V and 4 bases from J, leaving 13 bases between. CDR3 length: 13 amino acids. CDR1 SNHLY and CDR2 FYNNEI come from the germline V gene. The CDR3, as DNA: TGTGCCAGCAACTTCGGCGGCTCCTATGGCTACACCTTC. This gives the protein CASNFGGSYGYTF.

A few counts support this clone. V is TRBV6-5 and J is TRBJ1-5; 10 bases align to TRBD1. V was pared by 2 bases and J by 5 bases, with 3 bases of the junction left unmatched. The CDR3 covers 15 residues. CDR1 is MNHEY and CDR2 is SVGAGI in the germline V gene. CDR3: CASSYRQGADQPQHF. CDR3 nucleotides: TGTGCCAGCAGTTACCGACAGGGGGCCGATCAGCCCCAGCATTTT.